This T cell receptor (beta chain) is from a study of blood T cell repertoires in COVID-19. Across the whole study: T cells, B-cell-depleted T cells, or PBMCs supplied cDNA or gDNA.

Participants, about 18 to 90 years old, spanned some 23 US areas. Contact with a PCR-confirmed or clinician-diagnosed COVID-19 case occurred within 2 weeks of entry. Trimming stripped 1 base from V and 6 bases from J, with 12 bases between. CDR3 length: 15 amino acids. Germline V gene data show CDR1 as MGHRA and CDR2 as YSYEKL. Sequencing used immunoSEQ multiplex PCR; TCRdb keeps in-frame clones, though not all of them. The sample shows fewer than 200,000 clones, about 83% of them seen only once. Source material: PBMCs or T cells enriched from blood (not recorded which). The sequence was collected from a woman in her 30s who had been exposed to COVID-19. V gene TRBV4-1 combines with J gene TRBJ2-2, with D possibly being TRBD1 (5 bases). The CDR3 DNA reads TGCGCCAGCAGCCAAGTTGCGACAGTCCCCGGGGAGCTGTTTTTT. It encodes CASSQVATVPGELFF.